This TCR beta chain was observed in a study of blood T cell repertoires in COVID-19 (dated by TCRdb to the early 2020s). Broadly, across the study: The collaborator samples originated in the United States, Italy and Spain and spanned the acute and convalescent phases of COVID-19. The samples were drawn from two sources: the first 160 participants of the ongoing ImmuneRACE study, and some 1,300 subjects contributed by 6 global collaborators. The repertoires were released in a freely available public database intended as a resource for research on the immune response to SARS-CoV-2. Nearly every sample came with metadata listing a de-identified subject ID, COVID-19 status, age in years and sex. Where available, HLA class I and class II types were taken from metadata supplied by the sample provider and were not determined by assay-based typing. The prospective study material was composed of cDNA or gDNA derived from T cells, B-cell-depleted T cells, or PBMCs. Subjects who had been exposed to COVID-19, were actively infected with it, or had recovered from it provided the deeply sampled blood TCRbeta repertoires that made up the dataset.

Here V drops 5 bases and J drops 3 bases, and the junction holds 3 bases not matched to any gene. CDR1 and CDR2, per the germline V gene, are SGHDN and FVKESK. CDR3 length: 14 amino acids, cysteine to phenylalanine. Only CDR3 DNA remains: 42 bases, in frame from the first base. Overall study outcomes, separate from this receptor: Clinical and demographic metadata were provided uncurated, with the amount varying by source and participant.

TCRbeta CDR3 regions were amplified from genomic DNA using the immunoSEQ Assay, a bias-controlled multiplex PCR. On the study's bioinformatics: Nucleated cell counts per sample were estimated from amplification of reference gene primers within the assay. To quantify the absolute abundance of each unique TCRbeta CDR3 rearrangement, sequence reads were collapsed and filtered. Productive Simpson clonality was computed per sample as the square root of Simpson's diversity index over productive rearrangements. Drawn from immuneACCESS, this table holds only the in-frame rearrangements with V and J called that TCRdb kept. Clones are partly lost; checked studies trace under half to an unresolved V gene and leave the rest unexplained. The D gene and trimming were derived from the DNA, and the V and J assignments and clone size from that table. The table for this sample lists roughly 340,000 clones; more than 75% of them were counted only once. Under 6.5% of the sample belongs to the ten largest clones.

One collaborating source in Seattle enrolled patients while the patients were actively infected and followed the patients over time throughout the course of disease. The collaborating institutions used their own protocols to collect whole blood in K2EDTA tubes. For TCRbeta analysis, collaborators shipped samples as frozen whole blood, isolated PBMCs, or DNA extracted from either of those sample types. For this clone: The clone's antigen remains unknown. The input lacks base qualities; no much larger clone sits a single base away.

Recombination joined TRBV14 with TRBJ1-3; 8 of the junction bases match TRBD1. Sequencing was carried out using peripheral blood. The receptor was derived from a woman aged 50 to 65 with COVID-19, enrolled during active disease. The CDR3 reads as follows: CASSRQGLGNTIYF. The DNA sequence follows: TGTGCCAGCAGCAGACAGGGGCTTGGAAACACCATATATTTT.